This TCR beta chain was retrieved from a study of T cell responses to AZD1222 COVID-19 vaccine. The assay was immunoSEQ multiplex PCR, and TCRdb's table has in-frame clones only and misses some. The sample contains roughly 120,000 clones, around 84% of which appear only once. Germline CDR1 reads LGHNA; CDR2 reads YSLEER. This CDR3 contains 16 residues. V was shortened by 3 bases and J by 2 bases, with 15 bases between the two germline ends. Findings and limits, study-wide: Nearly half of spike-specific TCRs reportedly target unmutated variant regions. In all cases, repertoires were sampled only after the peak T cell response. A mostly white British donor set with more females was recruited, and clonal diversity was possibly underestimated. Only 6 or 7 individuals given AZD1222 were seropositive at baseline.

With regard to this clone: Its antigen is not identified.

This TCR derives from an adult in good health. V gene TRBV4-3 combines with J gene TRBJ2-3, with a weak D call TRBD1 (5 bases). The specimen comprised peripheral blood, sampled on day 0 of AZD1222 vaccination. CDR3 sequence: CASSQVDTGYTDTQYF. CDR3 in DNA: TGCGCCAGCAGCCAGGTGGACACTGGCTACACAGATACGCAGTATTTT.